This T cell receptor beta chain derives from a study of shared clonotypes between healthy human individuals. TCRdb's copy holds only in-frame clones and misses some; the assay was immunoSEQ multiplex PCR. Of millions of clones in the sample, more than 80% are singletons; the top ten hold 0.14%. Germline CDR1 is MNHEY and CDR2 is SVGAGI. The V end lost 2 bases, the J end lost 7 bases, and 12 bases lay between the germline ends. This CDR3 is built from 14 residues. V usage is TRBV6-5 and J usage is TRBJ2-1; a possible D gene is TRBD2 (6 bases). Specimen: naive CD4+ T cells sorted from blood. Subset meaning: CD45RA+ positively selected. This clonotype originated in a man aged 18 to 30 in good health. This CDR3 is CASSYAARGNEQFF. DNA for the CDR3: TGTGCCAGCAGTTACGCGGCCCGGGGGAATGAGCAGTTCTTC.